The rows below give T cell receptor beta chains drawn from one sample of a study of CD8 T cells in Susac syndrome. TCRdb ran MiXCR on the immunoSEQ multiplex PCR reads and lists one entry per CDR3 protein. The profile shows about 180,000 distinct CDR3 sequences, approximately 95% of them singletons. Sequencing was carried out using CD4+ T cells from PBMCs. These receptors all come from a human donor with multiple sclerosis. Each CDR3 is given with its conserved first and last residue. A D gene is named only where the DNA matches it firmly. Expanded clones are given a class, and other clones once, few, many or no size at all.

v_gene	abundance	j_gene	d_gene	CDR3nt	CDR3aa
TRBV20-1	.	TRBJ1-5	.	TGCAGTGCTAGAGAGAGTGGGTCGGGTCAGCCCCAGCATTTT	CSARESGSGQPQHF
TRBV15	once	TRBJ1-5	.	TGTGCCACCAGCAGATCTCAGAGGAGGGTTGGGGATCAGCCCCAGCATTTT	CATSRSQRRVGDQPQHF
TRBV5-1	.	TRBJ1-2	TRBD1	TGCGCCAGCAGTAATAGGACAGGGGCTGGCTATGGCTACACCTTC	CASSNRTGAGYGYTF
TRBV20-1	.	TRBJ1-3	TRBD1	TGCAGTGCTACTTATACCAGGGACAGGTTTGACACCATATATTTT	CSATYTRDRFDTIYF
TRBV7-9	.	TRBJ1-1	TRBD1	TGTGCCAGCAGCCCCAGCGGGACAGGGGGCACTGAAGCTTTCTTT	CASSPSGTGGTEAFF
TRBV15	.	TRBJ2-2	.	TGTGCCACCAGCAGGAAAACAGGGAACACCGGGGAGCTGTTTTTT	CATSRKTGNTGELFF
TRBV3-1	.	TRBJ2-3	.	TGTGCCAGCAGCCAAGATCCCGACCCCCGATATACGCAGTATTTT	CASSQDPDPRYTQYF
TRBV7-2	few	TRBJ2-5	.	TGTGCCAGTAGTATCCGGGAGACCCAGTACTTC	CASSIRETQYF
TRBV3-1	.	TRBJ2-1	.	TGTGCCAGCAGTACGGACAGAAGATTCAACAATGAGCAGTTCTTC	CASSTDRRFNNEQFF
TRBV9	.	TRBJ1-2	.	TGTGCCAGCAGCTCCCGGGGGGGATGGTACGGCTACACCTTC	CASSSRGGWYGYTF
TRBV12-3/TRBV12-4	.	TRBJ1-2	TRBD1	TGTGCCAGCAGTTCTGGTCTCGACAGGGGGGTAGGAGGCTACACCTTC	CASSSGLDRGVGGYTF
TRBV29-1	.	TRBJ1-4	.	TGCAGCGCCCGGTTATCCGGCGAAAAACTGTTTTTT	CSARLSGEKLFF
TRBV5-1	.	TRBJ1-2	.	TGCGCCAGCAGCTTGGCCGGAGTCAACAGGCCAGCGGATGGCTACACCTTC	CASSLAGVNRPADGYTF
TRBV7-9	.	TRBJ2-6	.	TGTGCCAGCAGCTTAGGCGGGTACAGGTCCTCTGGGGCCAACGTCCTGACTTTC	CASSLGGYRSSGANVLTF
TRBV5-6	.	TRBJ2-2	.	TGTGCCAGCAGCTTGGAGTTCCAGTTTGGAAACACCGGGGAGCTGTTTTTT	CASSLEFQFGNTGELFF
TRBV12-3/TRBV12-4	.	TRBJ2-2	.	TGTGCCAGCAGACCTACCGGGCCGAACACCGGGGAGCTGTTTTTT	CASRPTGPNTGELFF
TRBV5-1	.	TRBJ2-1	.	TGCGCCAGCAGCTTCGAAGAAAATGAGCAGTTCTTC	CASSFEENEQFF
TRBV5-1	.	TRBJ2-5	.	TGCGCCAGCAGCCACATAGCGGAAGAGACCCAGTACTTC	CASSHIAEETQYF
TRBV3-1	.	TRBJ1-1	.	TGTGCCAGCAGCCCATACTTACAGGGAGGTGGGTCTGAAGCTTTCTTT	CASSPYLQGGGSEAFF
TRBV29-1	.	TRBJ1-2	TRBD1	TGCAGCGTACAACAGGGGTCTGCCTATGGCTACACCTTC	CSVQQGSAYGYTF
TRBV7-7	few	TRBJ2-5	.	TGTGCCAGCAGCTTAATCGGGGAGACCCAGTACTTC	CASSLIGETQYF
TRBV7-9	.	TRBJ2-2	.	TGTGCCAGCAGCAACCCGACAGTGAACACCGGGGAGCTGTTTTTT	CASSNPTVNTGELFF
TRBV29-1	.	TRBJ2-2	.	TGCAGCGTCGCGCAGGGGAACACCGGGGAGCTGTTTTTT	CSVAQGNTGELFF
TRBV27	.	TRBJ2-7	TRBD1	TGTGCCAGCAGTTTAGCCCCTGGGACAGGGTTCTACGAGCAGTACTTC	CASSLAPGTGFYEQYF
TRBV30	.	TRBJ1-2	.	TGTGCCTGGAGGCGCCAGGGGATCTATGGCTACACCTTC	CAWRRQGIYGYTF
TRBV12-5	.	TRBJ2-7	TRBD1	TGTGCTAGTGGTTTGGGGACAGGTTCTTACGAGCAGTACTTC	CASGLGTGSYEQYF
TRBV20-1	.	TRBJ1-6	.	TGCAGTGCTAGTCAGAATCCTGATTCACCCCTCCACTTT	CSASQNPDSPLHF
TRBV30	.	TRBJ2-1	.	TGTGCCTGGAGTGTATTGAGCACAGGGCTCTACAATGAGCAGTTCTTC	CAWSVLSTGLYNEQFF
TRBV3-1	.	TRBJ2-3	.	TGTGCCAGCAGCCAATGGGAGGAGTTGGATACGCAGTATTTT	CASSQWEELDTQYF
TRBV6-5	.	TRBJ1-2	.	TGTGCCAGCAGTTACGTAGGGCCCTATGGCTACACCTTC	CASSYVGPYGYTF
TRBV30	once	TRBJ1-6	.	TGTGCCTGGAGTCTCGGAAATTCACCCCTCCACTTT	CAWSLGNSPLHF
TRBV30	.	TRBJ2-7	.	TGTGCCTGGAGTCCGTTCCAGGAGCAGTACTTC	CAWSPFQEQYF